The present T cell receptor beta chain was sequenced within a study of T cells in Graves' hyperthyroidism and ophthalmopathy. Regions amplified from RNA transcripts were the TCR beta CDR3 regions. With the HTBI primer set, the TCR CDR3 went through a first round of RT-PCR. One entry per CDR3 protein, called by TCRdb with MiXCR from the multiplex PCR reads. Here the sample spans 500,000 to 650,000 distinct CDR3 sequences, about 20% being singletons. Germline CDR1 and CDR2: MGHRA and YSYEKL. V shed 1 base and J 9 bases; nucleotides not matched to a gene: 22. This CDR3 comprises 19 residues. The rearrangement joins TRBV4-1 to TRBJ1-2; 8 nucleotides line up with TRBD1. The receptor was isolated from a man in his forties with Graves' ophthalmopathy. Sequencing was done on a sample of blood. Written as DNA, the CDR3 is TGCGCCAGCAGCCAAGTAGGTGTGAGTCGATCGGACAGGGATACGAGCTACACCTTC. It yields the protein CASSQVGVSRSDRDTSYTF.